The sequence of this T cell receptor beta chain was determined in a study of shared clonotypes between healthy human individuals. In the study overall: Three plates each covered CD4 naive and memory; CD8 naive two, CD8 memory one.

All donors were healthy HIV-negative adults lacking recent acute infections or vaccinations. Every subset had its genomic DNA shared out evenly among several immunoSEQ plates. Sequenced by immunoSEQ multiplex PCR; TCRdb stores in-frame clones only, minus some. This table holds some 1.5 million clones, around 97% found once. Trimming cost V 0 bases and J 2 bases, with 10 bases left between them. The germline V gene encodes CDR1 MGHRA and CDR2 YSYEKL. This CDR3 spans 15 amino acids. This sequence originates from a young man in good health. The specimen was naive CD4+ T cells sorted from blood. Subset: CD45RA+ positively selected. The chain employs TRBV4-1 and TRBJ1-1; no clear D gene. The chain's CDR3 is CASSQETAINTEAFF. In DNA, the CDR3 is TGCGCCAGCAGCCAAGAAACAGCCATCAACACTGAAGCTTTCTTT.